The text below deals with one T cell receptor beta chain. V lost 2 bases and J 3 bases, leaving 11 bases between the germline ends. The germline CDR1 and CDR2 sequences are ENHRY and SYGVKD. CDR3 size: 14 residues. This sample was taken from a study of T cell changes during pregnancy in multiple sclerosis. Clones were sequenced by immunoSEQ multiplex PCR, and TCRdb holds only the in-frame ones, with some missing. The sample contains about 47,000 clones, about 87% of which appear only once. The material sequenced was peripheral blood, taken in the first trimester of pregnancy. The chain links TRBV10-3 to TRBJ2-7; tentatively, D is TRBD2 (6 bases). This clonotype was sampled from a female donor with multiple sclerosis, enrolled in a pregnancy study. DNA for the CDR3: TGTGCCATCAGTGAGATTCTCGGGAGCTACGAGCAGTACTTC. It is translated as CAISEILGSYEQYF.